The 20 T cell receptor beta chains below come from one sample, sequenced in a study of T cells after yellow fever vaccination. Each CDR3 protein is one row after TCRdb ran MiXCR on the 5' RACE reads. The table lists about 300,000 distinct CDR3 sequences, about 4% of them singletons. The sequences come from PBMCs, collected 5 days after the yellow fever booster vaccination. The receptor set was obtained from a man between 18 and 29 years old who received the YFV17D yellow fever vaccine.

Only a few counts were recorded for this clonotype. The V gene is TRBV7-2, the J gene TRBJ2-5; TRBD1 matches at 9 bases. V lost 5 bases and J lost 5; bases outside the gene matches: 12. Germline CDR1 is SGHTA and CDR2 is FQGNSA. The CDR3 is 16 residues long. As DNA, the CDR3 is TGTGCCAGCAGCCGCCGGGACAGGGTGTTCCGGGAGACCCAGTACTTC. It yields the protein CASSRRDRVFRETQYF.

At least ten counts were recorded for this clonotype. This chain uses TRBV6-5 with TRBJ1-2, with D maybe TRBD1 (5 bases). Germline V CDR1 and CDR2: MNHEY, SVGAGI. Deletions cut 2 bases from V and 4 bases from J, with 14 bases between. The CDR3 length is 15 residues. CDR3 protein: CASSYRGNPIYGYTF. The CDR3 DNA is TGTGCCAGCAGTTACCGGGGGAACCCCATCTATGGCTACACCTTC.

This clonotype appeared a few times. This chain's CDR3 is CASRSRGRQGKTEAFF. The CDR3 coding sequence is TGTGCCAGCAGGTCCAGGGGGAGGCAGGGAAAGACTGAAGCTTTCTTT. The chain couples TRBV13 to TRBJ1-1; TRBD1 agrees at 7 bases. Losses at the gene ends were 6 bases for V and 5 bases for J; bases not matched to a gene: 15. Germline values: CDR1 PRHDT, CDR2 FYEKMQ (reference sequence). The CDR3 loop spans 16 amino acids.

Only a few counts were recorded for this clonotype. The V and J genes are TRBV7-2 and TRBJ2-2; 7 nucleotides agree with TRBD1. The CDR3 has 15 residues. In germline, CDR1 is SGHTA, CDR2 FQGNSA. Losses at the gene ends were 0 bases for V and 7 bases for J; bases not matched to a gene: 5. DNA for the CDR3: TGTGCCAGCAGCTTAGCGCGAGGGGGCATCGGGGAGCTGTTTTTT. It encodes CASSLARGGIGELFF.

This clonotype came up many times. V is TRBV20-1 and J is TRBJ2-5; possibly TRBD2 for D (5 bases). The CDR3 sequence is 13 residues long. Germline V lookup: CDR1 DFQATT, CDR2 SNEGSKA (reference sequence). Trimming left V 4 bases short and J 5 bases short, with 14 bases between. The CDR3 sequence: CSATPGVPETQYF. CDR3 sequence (DNA): TGCAGTGCTACCCCCGGGGTTCCTGAGACCCAGTACTTC.

CDR3 sequence: CASSVGGSGGTPYNEQFF. CDR3 sequence (DNA): TGTGCCAGCAGCGTAGGAGGTAGCGGGGGGACCCCCTACAATGAGCAGTTCTTC. The chain employs TRBV9 and TRBJ2-1; 10 bases map to TRBD2. Germline V CDR1 and CDR2: SGDLS, YYNGEE. There are 18 residues in the CDR3. V was clipped by 0 bases and J by 2 bases; unmatched bases: 8.

This clonotype was detected only a few times. The chain employs TRBV18 and TRBJ2-2, with 8 positions matching TRBD1. The CDR3 spans 15 residues. Germline V gives CDR1 KGHSH, CDR2 LQKENI. V lost 3 bases to trimming and J lost 1 base; unmatched junction nucleotides: 1. CDR3 residues: CASSPGQENTGELFF. CDR3 in DNA: TGTGCCAGCTCACCGGGACAGGAGAACACCGGGGAGCTGTTTTTT.

This clonotype was picked up a small number of times. The V and J genes are TRBV27 and TRBJ2-7; D gene unclear. Looked up from germline, CDR1 is MNHEY and CDR2 is SMNVEV (reference sequence). Trimming left V 6 bases short and J 3 bases short, with 21 bases between. This CDR3 comprises 16 residues. The chain's CDR3 is CASRPEIGRESYEQYF. For the CDR3, the DNA is TGTGCCAGCAGACCCGAGATTGGAAGGGAAAGCTACGAGCAGTACTTC.

The table lists this clonotype with a few counts. The CDR3 spells CASSPGTSGYPDTQYF. CDR3 DNA sequence: TGTGCCAGCAGCCCCGGGACTAGCGGCTATCCAGATACGCAGTATTTT. The V gene is TRBV27, the J gene TRBJ2-3, with 11 bases fitting TRBD2. Germline CDR1 MNHEY, CDR2 SMNVEV (reference sequence). V trimming: 6 bases; J trimming: 4 bases; junction bases outside the gene matches: 9. The CDR3 length is 16 residues.

In this sample, this clonotype turned up a few times. The chain combines TRBV4-3 with TRBJ2-3, with TRBD2 identical over 10 bases. Germline lookup yields CDR1 LGHNA and CDR2 YSLEER. J lost 2 bases, V lost 5 bases, and 7 bases had no gene match. The CDR3 covers 16 residues. The CDR3 DNA reads as TGCGCCAGCAGCATCCAGCGGGGGGGCCTCACAGATACGCAGTATTTT. This translates into CASSIQRGGLTDTQYF.

A few counts support this clonotype. The chain is built from TRBV29-1 and TRBJ2-3; 10 positions match TRBD1. Looked up from germline, CDR1 is SQVTM and CDR2 is ANQGSEA. The length of the CDR3 is 13 residues. V lost 6 bases to trimming and J lost 3 bases; unmatched junction nucleotides: 3. CDR3 protein: CSVDRGFTDTQYF. The DNA of the CDR3 is TGCAGCGTGGACAGGGGGTTTACAGATACGCAGTATTTT.

This clonotype was detected ten times or more. V and J are TRBV7-2 and TRBJ2-1; D is perhaps TRBD2 (7 bases). Trimming removed 4 bases at V and 10 bases at J, with 23 bases between. Germline values: CDR1 SGHTA, CDR2 FQGNSA. CDR3 size: 16 residues. CDR3 residues: CASSSRGGGKLQEQFF. DNA for the CDR3: TGTGCCAGCAGCTCCCGAGGGGGGGGGAAGTTGCAGGAGCAGTTCTTC.

The J gene is TRBJ2-3, the V gene TRBV7-2; 7 nucleotides align to TRBD1. V lost 0 bases to trimming and J lost 5 bases; unmatched junction nucleotides: 8. Germline CDR1 and CDR2: SGHTA and FQGNSA. The CDR3 is 16 amino acids. CDR3 sequence reads: CASSLAPGGPKDTQYF. CDR3 bases: TGTGCCAGCAGCTTAGCCCCAGGGGGACCCAAAGATACGCAGTATTTT.

The chain links TRBV29-1 to TRBJ2-3; TRBD2 is a possible D gene (7 bases). There are 14 residues in the CDR3. V lost 3 bases and J lost 5, with 15 bases in between. The V gene's germline CDR1 is SQVTM and CDR2 ANQGSEA. CDR3 sequence (DNA): TGCAGCGTTGAGACGGGGGGCCTGGAAGATACGCAGTATTTT. The encoded protein is CSVETGGLEDTQYF.

Many counts were recorded for this clonotype. The chain employs TRBV10-3 and TRBJ2-5; 7 nucleotides align to TRBD1. The CDR3 totals 12 residues. V was clipped by 10 bases and J by 9 bases; unmatched bases: 11. From germline, CDR1 is ENHRY and CDR2 SYGVKD. CDR3 bases: TGTGCCACTGGAGAGGGGGCGGCGGCCCAGTACTTC. Protein product: CATGEGAAAQYF.

This clonotype was counted only a few times. V and J are TRBV5-1 and TRBJ1-2; 7 bases agree with TRBD1. Trimming cost V 4 bases and J 8 bases; bases outside gene matches: 8. This CDR3 is 13 amino acids long. Germline lookup yields CDR1 SGHRS and CDR2 YFSETQ. The CDR3: CASSRDTGVGYTF. Here the CDR3 DNA reads TGCGCCAGCAGCAGAGACACAGGGGTCGGCTACACCTTC.

In its sample, this clonotype was seen a few times. This chain links TRBV6-2 or TRBV6-3 with TRBJ1-5; D remains unclear. CDR1 MNHEY and CDR2 SVGEGT come from the germline V gene. The CDR3 extends over 14 amino acids. Trimming stripped 0 bases from V and 7 bases from J, with 10 bases between. Here the CDR3 DNA reads TGTGCCAGCAGTTACTCGATGGGATCGCAGCCCCAGCATTTT. Amino acid sequence: CASSYSMGSQPQHF.

This clonotype was seen ten or more times. The V call is TRBV7-2, the J call TRBJ2-1; TRBD2 is a possible D gene (6 bases). V was clipped by 5 bases and J by 12 bases, with 20 bases between them. The germline gives CDR1 SGHTA, CDR2 FQGNSA. The CDR3 covers 14 residues. The CDR3 nucleotides are TGTGCCAGCAGCCCCAGCCGGGGGTCCCTCTCGCAGTTCTTC. Residues: CASSPSRGSLSQFF.

The V and J genes are TRBV12-3 or TRBV12-4 and TRBJ1-2; 12 nucleotides agree with TRBD1. V lost 4 bases to trimming and J lost 6 bases; unmatched junction nucleotides: 9. This CDR3 is built from 16 residues. DNA for the CDR3: TGTGCCAGCAGTTCCCGGGACAGGGGGCGGGTGGATGGCTACACCTTC. Translating gives CASSSRDRGRVDGYTF.

This clonotype showed up many times. The gene calls are TRBV5-1 and TRBJ2-7; tentatively, D is TRBD2 (6 bases). V shed 2 bases and J shed 3 bases, with 9 bases lying between them. The CDR3 length is 13 residues. Per the germline V gene, CDR1 is SGHRS and CDR2 is YFSETQ. CDR3 region: CASSFSGGYEQYF. DNA of the CDR3: TGCGCCAGCAGCTTTAGCGGAGGCTACGAGCAGTACTTC. Full variable domain (missing parts from reference TRBV5-1 and TRBJ2-7): KAGVTQTPRYLIKTRGQQVTLSCSPISGHRSVSWYQQTPGQGLQFLFEYFSETQRNKGNFPGRFSGRQFSNSRSEMNVSTLELGDSALYLCASSFSGGYEQYFGPGTRLTVT.